Detailed here is one TCR beta chain. Its matching antigen is unknown. Germline CDR1 and CDR2: SNHLY and FYNNEI. V lost 6 bases and J lost 4, with 16 bases in between. This CDR3 has 15 residues. This specimen comes from a study of cytomegalovirus exposure and HLA in healthy donors. Each donor was nominally healthy when sampled (though unrecorded immune exposures were likely). Whole-study findings and limits: A likely sequencing artifact accounted for one observed cluster of highly shared sequence variants. Later work showed greater clonal expansion in HLA-associated TCR beta chains than in equally common others. Researchers counted over 150 TCR beta chains as cytomegalovirus-associated.

With 60 Vbeta and 13 Jbeta primers, the PCR was carried out. Method: immunoSEQ multiplex PCR; TCRdb's copy keeps in-frame clones and lacks some. The repertoire holds around 100,000 clones, around three quarters seen once, with over 4% in the top ten. Sequencing used PBMCs. This chain links TRBV2 with TRBJ1-5; maybe TRBD1 (6 bases). This receptor was obtained from a female donor in good health and CMV-seropositive. CDR3 in DNA: TGTGCCAGCAGGAAACAGGGAGCCGCAAATCAGCCCCAGCATTTT. Translation: CASRKQGAANQPQHF.